The 2 T cell receptor beta chains given below trace back to one sample, sequenced in a study of OX40 agonist ivuxolimab in advanced cancers. Profiling relied on immunoSEQ multiplex PCR, and the TCRdb table lists in-frame clones only, not all of them. The sample yields 45,000 to 65,000 clones, about nine tenths seen once. This sample comprised CD4+ or CD8+ T cells sorted from blood, obtained in a trial of the OX40 agonist ivuxolimab. These receptors were obtained from an adult with an advanced solid tumor such as melanoma, head and neck, liver or kidney cancer.

The CDR3 loop is CASSLGPIQGNGEKLFF. Written as DNA, the CDR3 is TGTGCCAGCAGCTTAGGGCCAATACAGGGGAACGGGGAAAAACTGTTTTTT. The chain combines TRBV11-2 with TRBJ1-4; TRBD1 matches at 7 bases. J gave up 8 bases and V 1 base, and 13 bases lay outside the gene matches. Germline V CDR1 and CDR2: SGHAT, FQNNGV. The CDR3 covers 17 residues.

V gene TRBV6-4 combines with J gene TRBJ2-1, with D perhaps being TRBD1 or TRBD2 (5 bases each). The CDR3 covers 12 residues. The V gene lost 5 bases and the J gene lost 16 bases, with 18 bases spanning the gap. Germline V gives CDR1 MRHNA, CDR2 SNTAGT. This CDR3 is CASSYSGTSLFF. The CDR3 DNA sequence: TGTGCCAGCAGTTATTCCGGGACCAGCCTTTTCTTC.